These 15 T cell receptor beta chains came from one sample sequenced in a study of shared clonotypes between healthy human individuals. Assay: immunoSEQ multiplex PCR; the TCRdb copy retains only in-frame clones and omits some. The sample shows 330,000 or so clones, more than 60% of them seen only once. Source material: memory CD4+ T cells sorted from blood. Regarding subset: CD45RA-negative fraction. The receptors here all came from a man younger than 40 in good health.

This sequence joins TRBV7-9 and TRBJ2-5; no reliable D call. Deletions cut 1 base from V and 4 bases from J, with 7 bases between. CDR3 length: 13 amino acids. CDR1 is SEHNR, CDR2 FQNEAQ, per germline (reference sequence). The CDR3 DNA is TGTGCCAGCAGCTTAGAAATGGGAGAGACCCAGTACTTC. Translating it yields CASSLEMGETQYF. Using reference TRBV7-9 and TRBJ2-5 for the parts outside the CDR3, the full variable domain is DTGVSQNPRHKITKRGQNVTFRCDPISEHNRLYWYRQTLGQGPEFLTYFQNEAQLEKSRLLSDRFSAERPKGSFSTLEIQRTEQGDSAMYLCASSLEMGETQYFGPGTRLLVL.

The chain employs TRBV10-3 and TRBJ2-1, with 8 bases aligning to TRBD1. Unmatched junction bases numbered 7, after V lost 7 bases and J lost 5 bases. The length of the CDR3 is 14 residues. The germline V gene has CDR1 ENHRY and CDR2 SYGVKD. CDR3 protein: CAIKSDRDNNEQFF. CDR3 nucleotide sequence: TGTGCCATCAAATCGGACAGGGACAACAATGAGCAGTTCTTC.

This clone appeared a single time. This chain joins TRBV5-1 and TRBJ2-2; the match to TRBD1 covers 10 bases. The CDR3 runs 13 residues. The germline gives CDR1 SGHRS, CDR2 YFSETQ. Trimming cost V 7 bases and J 8 bases; bases outside gene matches: 5. The DNA of the CDR3 is TGCGCCAGCGCGGGACAGGGGATTGGGGAGCTGTTTTTT. Encoded protein: CASAGQGIGELFF.

Ten or more counts support this clone. CDR3 loop: CASSSSRDRVGGELFF. CDR3 nucleotide sequence: TGTGCCAGCAGCTCGTCCCGGGACAGGGTAGGCGGGGAGCTGTTTTTT. V usage is TRBV7-2 and J usage is TRBJ2-2; 9 bases are shared with TRBD1. Germline V gives CDR1 SGHTA, CDR2 FQGNSA. V trimming: 4 bases; J trimming: 7 bases; junction bases outside the gene matches: 10. The CDR3 loop spans 16 amino acids.

The J gene is TRBJ2-3, the V gene TRBV9, with 12 bases aligning to TRBD2. Germline CDR1 is SGDLS and CDR2 is YYNGEE. V shed 10 bases, J shed 5 bases, and the junction held 14 bases outside the gene matches. The CDR3 spans 16 residues. CDR3 loop: CASAGGRLAGVDTQYF. The CDR3 DNA reads as TGTGCCTCGGCGGGGGGACGACTAGCGGGAGTAGATACGCAGTATTTT.

V and J are TRBV19 and TRBJ2-5; 8 nucleotides agree with TRBD1. Germline V gene data show CDR1 as LNHDA and CDR2 as SQIVND (reference sequence). Trimming removed 4 bases from V and 2 bases from J; junction bases left unmatched: 3. The CDR3 sequence is 14 residues long. CDR3: CASSTGQVQETQYF. DNA for the CDR3: TGTGCCAGTAGTACGGGACAGGTACAAGAGACCCAGTACTTC.

This clone was detected only once. The rearrangement uses TRBV11-2 and TRBJ2-1; either TRBD1 or TRBD2 may supply D (5 bases each). The CDR3 is 15 amino acids. Germline V gene data show CDR1 as SGHAT and CDR2 as FQNNGV. V lost 5 bases and J lost 9, with 20 bases in between. The CDR3 region has the DNA TGTGCCAGCAGCCCAGAGGGGCGGGTGCCGGGTGAGCAGTTCTTC. This codes for CASSPEGRVPGEQFF.

This clone was seen a single time. A junction boundary mismatches the germline segment, possibly from a read error. CDR3 loop: CASSPSWLLDEQYF. Here the CDR3 DNA reads TGCGCCAGCAGCCCATCTTGGCTTTTGGACGAGCAGTACTTC. The chain has TRBV7-9 and TRBJ2-7; no firm D call. CDR3 size: 14 residues. CDR1 and CDR2 (germline): SEHNR, FQNEAQ (reference sequence).

The rearrangement links TRBV4-3 to TRBJ2-2, with TRBD2 matching 9 bases. This CDR3 has 18 amino acids. In germline, CDR1 is LGHNA, CDR2 YSLEER. Trimming cost V 1 base and J 5 bases; bases outside gene matches: 11. CDR3 sequence (DNA): TGCGCCAGCAGCCAAGGGACTAGCGAAGCGGGGAAGACCGGGGAGCTGTTTTTT. Encoded protein: CASSQGTSEAGKTGELFF.

This chain connects TRBV11-2 to TRBJ2-6; no reliable D call. Germline assignment: CDR1 SGHAT and CDR2 FQNNGV. This CDR3 contains 18 residues. V was pared by 5 bases and J by 1 base, with 18 bases between. The CDR3 loop reads CASSPERWGRSGANVLTF. The CDR3 nucleotides are TGTGCCAGCAGCCCGGAGAGATGGGGTCGGTCTGGGGCCAACGTCCTGACTTTC.

The V call is TRBV6-6, the J call TRBJ2-7; D not certain. Per the germline V gene, CDR1 is MNHNY and CDR2 is SVGAGI (reference sequence). The CDR3 has 14 amino acids. V was trimmed by 5 bases and J by 0 bases, leaving 11 bases between them. The CDR3: CASSGTANSYEQYF. The DNA for the CDR3 is TGTGCCAGCAGTGGCACAGCCAACTCCTACGAGCAGTACTTC.

This chain links TRBV4-1 with TRBJ2-1; 9 bases are a match to TRBD1. Germline V gene sequence: CDR1 MGHRA, CDR2 YSYEKL. V gave up 5 bases and J gave up 8 bases; unmatched junction bases: 22. CDR3 length equals 19 residues. The CDR3 DNA reads TGCGCCAGCAGCTCCGGGACAGGGCTCCCTAGCGACAAGGGGGATGAGCAGTTCTTC. Protein sequence: CASSSGTGLPSDKGDEQFF.

The chain has TRBV5-4 and TRBJ2-5, with 9 bases matching TRBD1. This CDR3 spans 15 amino acids. Germline CDR1 is SGHNT and CDR2 is YYREEE (reference sequence). J gave up 3 bases and V 1 base, and 4 bases lay outside the gene matches. The CDR3 region has the DNA TGTGCCAGCAGCTTGCGGGACAGGGTGGAAGAGACCCAGTACTTC. This encodes CASSLRDRVEETQYF.

This rearrangement joins TRBV28 to TRBJ2-1; no clear D. V gave up 1 base and J gave up 3 bases, with 13 bases separating them. From germline, CDR1 is MDHEN and CDR2 SYDVKM. CDR3 length: 16 amino acids. The CDR3 is CASSLFAGSGYNEQFF. CDR3 sequence (DNA): TGTGCCAGCAGTTTATTCGCCGGTTCGGGCTACAATGAGCAGTTCTTC. Full variable domain (rest looked up from reference TRBV28 and TRBJ2-1): DVKVTQSSRYLVKRTGEKVFLECVQDMDHENMFWYRQDPGLGLRLIYFSYDVKMKEKGDIPEGYSVSREKKERFSLILESASTNQTSMYLCASSLFAGSGYNEQFFGPGTRLTVL.

The chain employs TRBV6-5 and TRBJ1-1; 11 bases are shared with TRBD1. The germline CDR1 and CDR2 sequences are MNHEY and SVGAGI. The junction had 10 bases not matched to a gene; V was cut back by 5 bases and J by 8 bases. The CDR3 consists of 15 residues. CDR3 residues: CASSQPGTGGIEAFF. The CDR3 DNA is TGTGCCAGCAGTCAACCCGGGACAGGGGGTATAGAAGCTTTCTTT.